The 24 T cell receptor beta chains below were found in one sample sequenced in a study of T cell repertoires in cytomegalovirus infection. Via MiXCR, TCRdb re-called the reads, giving one row per CDR3 protein. The sample lists 350,000 to 400,000 distinct CDR3 sequences; about a third were seen once. The antigens these receptors bind are not known. Sequences were derived from cultured PBMCs, sampled from culture after CMV antigen stimulation. The receptors come from a human donor in good health (CMV status not recorded). Some clones in this sample may be carry-over from other donors' samples.

This clonotype showed up just a few times. The chain uses TRBV7-2 and TRBJ1-2; D not resolved. Trimming stripped 6 bases from V and 2 bases from J, with 13 bases between. CDR3 length: 14 residues. Germline values: CDR1 SGHTA, CDR2 FQGNSA. CDR3 nucleotides: TGTGCCAGCAGTCTAGGGTCGTGGAACTATGGCTACACCTTC. Translated, it gives CASSLGSWNYGYTF.

This chain connects TRBV7-9 to TRBJ2-7; perhaps TRBD1 as D (5 bases). Germline V CDR1 and CDR2: SEHNR, FQNEAQ (reference sequence). There are 13 residues in the CDR3. V dropped 3 bases and J dropped 7 bases, with 13 bases sitting between them. The chain's CDR3 is CASSLIFTGEQYV. The CDR3 nucleotides are TGTGCCAGCAGCTTGATTTTTACAGGAGAGCAGTACGTC.

This clonotype came up many times. The V gene is TRBV10-3, the J gene TRBJ1-6, with 8 nucleotides matching TRBD1. CDR1 and CDR2 from the germline V gene are ENHRY and SYGVKD. V shed 7 bases and J 9 bases; nucleotides not matched to a gene: 2. There are 12 residues in the CDR3. In DNA form, the CDR3 reads TGTGCCATCATGGACAGGGCTTCACCCCTCCACTTT. Its translation is CAIMDRASPLHF.

This clonotype has a handful of counts. V usage is TRBV6-1 and J usage is TRBJ2-2; 7 bases fit TRBD1. The J segment lost 6 bases and the V segment lost 6 bases, leaving 1 base of the junction unmatched. The germline V gene has CDR1 MNHNS and CDR2 SASEGT. CDR3 size: 12 residues. CDR3: CASSDRAGELFF. The DNA for the CDR3 is TGTGCCAGCAGCGACAGGGCCGGGGAGCTGTTTTTT.

The chain joins TRBV20-1 to TRBJ2-3, with 9 bases that match TRBD2. The V gene's germline CDR1 is DFQATT and CDR2 SNEGSKA (reference sequence). V dropped 5 bases and J dropped 0; count of bases not matched to a gene: 0. The CDR3 has 13 amino acids. CDR3 amino acids: CSAAGGSTDTQYF. CDR3 in DNA: TGCAGTGCTGCGGGAGGGAGCACAGATACGCAGTATTTT.

This clonotype showed up just a few times. The V call is TRBV7-2, the J call TRBJ1-1; no clear D gene. The CDR3 sequence is 14 residues long. Trimming stripped 3 bases from V and 1 base from J, with 9 bases between. Germline loops: CDR1 SGHTA, CDR2 FQGNSA. CDR3 DNA sequence: TGTGCCAGCAGCTTGCTCGGTAGGAACACTGAAGCTTTCTTT. Encoded protein: CASSLLGRNTEAFF.

The chain is built from TRBV12-5 and TRBJ1-5; weak D call: TRBD1 (6 bases). The CDR3 runs to 13 residues. V gave up 7 bases and J gave up 4 bases, with 11 bases separating them. Per germline, CDR1 LGHNT and CDR2 FRNRAP. CDR3 amino acids: CASEMDSNQPQHF. CDR3 coding DNA: TGTGCTAGTGAAATGGACAGTAATCAGCCCCAGCATTTT.

The genes are TRBV10-3 and TRBJ2-6; 7 positions agree with TRBD2. The CDR3 is 16 residues long. The trim removed 5 bases at V and 8 bases at J, leaving 12 bases unmatched. The germline CDR1 and CDR2 sequences are ENHRY and SYGVKD. CDR3 coding DNA: TGTGCCATCAGTCGGGGGGAAATTCGCGAGTCCAACGTCCTGACTTTC. It is translated as CAISRGEIRESNVLTF.

There are a few counts of this clonotype. V is TRBV6-5 and J is TRBJ2-3; D gene uncertain. The CDR3 runs 14 residues. CDR1 and CDR2 from the germline V gene are MNHEY and SVGAGI. V was clipped by 8 bases and J by 0 bases, with 12 bases between them. CDR3 DNA: TGTGCCAGCGGGATAGCAGCTAGCACAGATACGCAGTATTTT. Translating it yields CASGIAASTDTQYF.

CDR3 region: CASSLAQPGEKLFF. CDR3 nucleotides: TGCGCCAGCAGCTTGGCACAACCTGGGGAAAAACTGTTTTTT. The chain carries TRBV5-1 and TRBJ1-4; D is unclear. The V end lost 0 bases, the J end lost 8 bases, and 11 bases lay between the germline ends. The CDR3 has 14 amino acids. Germline V gene data show CDR1 as SGHRS and CDR2 as YFSETQ.

The rearrangement links TRBV7-9 to TRBJ1-2; 8 bases are a match to TRBD1. The CDR3 runs 19 residues. From germline, CDR1 is SEHNR and CDR2 FQNEAQ (reference sequence). The ends lost 1 base at V and 2 bases at J; junction bases unmatched: 15. The CDR3 DNA follows: TGTGCCAGCAGCTTAGTCGTCCCGACAGGGGATGAGGTAAACTATGGCTACACCTTC. The encoded protein is CASSLVVPTGDEVNYGYTF.

At least ten counts were recorded for this clonotype. The rearrangement joins TRBV7-2 to TRBJ1-2, with D possibly matching TRBD1 (6 bases). This CDR3 has 15 amino acids. Germline V CDR1 and CDR2: SGHTA, FQGNSA. Between the trimmed V and J ends, which lost 5 bases and 4 bases, there was a span of 17 bases. The CDR3 is CASSPRGGAGYGYTF. The CDR3 bases are TGTGCCAGCAGCCCCAGGGGTGGGGCTGGCTATGGCTACACCTTC. The full variable domain, in which reference TRBV7-2 and TRBJ1-2 provide the parts outside the CDR3, is GAGVSQSPSNKVTEKGKDVELRCDPISGHTALYWYRQSLGQGLEFLIYFQGNSAPDKSGLPSDRFSAERTGGSVSTLTIQRTQQEDSAVYLCASSPRGGAGYGYTFGSGTRLTVV.

The sample holds many counts of this clonotype. The chain uses TRBV4-1 and TRBJ2-3; no reliable D call. Germline V CDR1 and CDR2: MGHRA, YSYEKL. CDR3 length: 16 residues. The V end lost 2 bases, the J end lost 2 bases, and 14 bases lay between the germline ends. The CDR3 loop is CASSQNPELNTDTQYF. CDR3 bases: TGCGCCAGCAGCCAAAACCCCGAGCTGAACACAGATACGCAGTATTTT.

V is TRBV6-1 and J is TRBJ2-3, with TRBD2 identical over 8 bases. Trimming took 6 bases from V and 2 from J; bases not matched to a gene: 22. CDR3 size: 20 residues. Germline V gene sequence: CDR1 MNHNS, CDR2 SASEGT. The CDR3 is CASSQAFGGGLLSLTDTQYF. The DNA for the CDR3 is TGTGCCAGCAGCCAGGCCTTCGGGGGGGGGCTACTCTCCCTCACAGATACGCAGTATTTT.

This rearrangement joins TRBV20-1 to TRBJ2-5; TRBD2 matches 9 bases. Unmatched junction bases numbered 5, after V lost 3 bases and J lost 3 bases. The CDR3 has 14 residues. Germline CDR1 is DFQATT and CDR2 is SNEGSKA (reference sequence). The CDR3 nucleotides are TGCAGTGCTAGTCTAGCGGGGCCTAAAGAGACCCAGTACTTC. Translated, it gives CSASLAGPKETQYF.

Many counts were recorded for this clonotype. This sequence joins TRBV7-6 and TRBJ1-4; TRBD1 aligns across 7 bases. Germline V gene data show CDR1 as SGHVS and CDR2 as FNYEAQ. Germline trimming cut 5 bases from V and 6 bases from J; bases unmatched to any gene: 6. The CDR3 length is 14 residues. CDR3 amino acids: CASSPVTGDEKLFF. The CDR3 DNA follows: TGTGCCAGCAGCCCCGTAACAGGGGATGAAAAACTGTTTTTT.

At least ten counts were recorded for this clonotype. This chain joins TRBV7-2 and TRBJ2-7; 8 positions match TRBD1. Germline V CDR1 and CDR2: SGHTA, FQGNSA. J lost 4 bases, V lost 0 bases, and 2 bases had no gene match. The CDR3 totals 14 residues. The CDR3 sequence is CASSLARGPYEQYF. In DNA form, the CDR3 reads TGTGCCAGCAGCTTAGCCAGGGGGCCGTACGAGCAGTACTTC.

The rearrangement joins TRBV7-2 to TRBJ2-7, with D unresolved. The CDR3 has 11 residues. The V gene lost 5 bases and the J gene lost 5 bases, with 7 bases spanning the gap. Germline loops: CDR1 SGHTA, CDR2 FQGNSA. CDR3 coding DNA: TGTGCCAGCAGCCCTTCGGACGAGCAGTACTTC. Encoded protein: CASSPSDEQYF.

This rearrangement joins TRBV7-9 to TRBJ1-3; D remains ambiguous. CDR1 SEHNR and CDR2 FQNEAQ come from the germline V gene (reference sequence). The V and J ends lost 6 bases and 0 bases respectively, with 3 bases between them. This CDR3 is built from 12 residues. The CDR3 sequence is CASRASGNTIYF. For the CDR3, the DNA is TGTGCCAGCAGGGCCTCTGGAAACACCATATATTTT. Looking up the rest from reference TRBV7-9 and TRBJ1-3 gives the full variable domain: DTGVSQNPRHKITKRGQNVTFRCDPISEHNRLYWYRQTLGQGPEFLTYFQNEAQLEKSRLLSDRFSAERPKGSFSTLEIQRTEQGDSAMYLCASRASGNTIYFGEGSWLTVV.

This clonotype was detected a few times. This rearrangement joins TRBV29-1 to TRBJ1-1; D might be TRBD1 (5 bases). V was shortened by 3 bases and J by 5 bases, with 7 bases between the two germline ends. This CDR3 region has 11 residues. Germline-derived CDR1 and CDR2 are SQVTM and ANQGSEA. For the CDR3, the DNA is TGCAGCGTTGAGGGGCGGACTGAAGCTTTCTTT. Translating gives CSVEGRTEAFF.

The sample holds a few counts of this clonotype. The V call is TRBV12-3 or TRBV12-4, the J call TRBJ1-1; D remains ambiguous. V lost 2 bases to trimming and J lost 3 bases, with 4 bases between them. The CDR3 is 12 amino acids. CDR3 bases: TGTGCCAGCAGTTTACCATACACTGAAGCTTTCTTT. The encoded protein is CASSLPYTEAFF.

V gene TRBV7-6 combines with J gene TRBJ2-7; 7 nucleotides agree with TRBD2. The CDR3 is made up of 14 amino acids. Germline-derived CDR1 and CDR2 are SGHVS and FNYEAQ. J gave up 2 bases and V 3 bases, and 4 bases lay outside the gene matches. Here the CDR3 DNA reads TGTGCCAGCAGCTTGTCCAGCGGGACCTACGAGCAGTACTTC. This codes for CASSLSSGTYEQYF. Filled out from reference TRBV7-6 and TRBJ2-7, the complete variable domain reads GAGVSQSPRYKVTKRGQDVALRCDPISGHVSLYWYRQALGQGPEFLTYFNYEAQQDKSGLPNDRFSAERPEGSISTLTIQRTEQRDSAMYRCASSLSSGTYEQYFGPGTRLTVT.

The chain carries TRBV6-5 and TRBJ2-1; TRBD2 might be the D (7 bases). The CDR3 has 13 amino acids. Per the germline V gene, CDR1 is MNHEY and CDR2 is SVGAGI. V was trimmed by 5 bases and J by 8 bases, leaving 13 bases between them. The CDR3 is CASSMQGGDEQFF. CDR3 bases: TGTGCCAGCAGTATGCAAGGGGGGGATGAGCAGTTCTTC.

This chain connects TRBV19 to TRBJ2-1, with D possibly matching TRBD1 (5 bases). Trimming pared 5 bases from V and 4 bases from J, leaving 15 bases between. This CDR3 comprises 15 residues. Germline V lookup: CDR1 LNHDA, CDR2 SQIVND (reference sequence). CDR3 loop: CASSPQGGAYNEQFF. CDR3 bases: TGTGCCAGTAGTCCCCAGGGCGGAGCGTACAATGAGCAGTTCTTC.